This T cell receptor (beta chain) stems from a study of PD-1 blockade in mismatch repair-deficient tumors. Some clones are missing from TCRdb's copy, which holds only in-frame ones; the method was immunoSEQ multiplex PCR. This sample has 85,000 to 130,000 clones, with about four fifths found just once. CDR3 length equals 13 residues. V was cut by 3 bases and J by 2 bases, with 8 bases left in between. Germline CDR1 reads LNHNV; CDR2 reads YYDKDF (reference sequence). This receptor was taken from an adult with mismatch repair-deficient cancer. The sample in question was peripheral blood, obtained approximately 35 weeks after starting pembrolizumab. This chain links TRBV15 with TRBJ2-7; no firm D call. CDR3 sequence reads: CATSSAATYEQYF. The CDR3 DNA reads as TGTGCCACCAGCAGCGCAGCTACCTACGAGCAGTACTTC.